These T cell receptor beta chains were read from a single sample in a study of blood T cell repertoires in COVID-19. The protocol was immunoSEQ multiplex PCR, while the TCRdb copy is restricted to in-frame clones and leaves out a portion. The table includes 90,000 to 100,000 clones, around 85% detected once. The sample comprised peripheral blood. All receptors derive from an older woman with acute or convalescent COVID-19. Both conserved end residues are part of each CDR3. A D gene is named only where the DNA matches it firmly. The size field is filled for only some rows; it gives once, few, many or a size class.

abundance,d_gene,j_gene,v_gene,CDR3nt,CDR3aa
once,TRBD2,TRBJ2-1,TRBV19,TGTGCCAGTAGTGCGGGGGGCTCGGTCAGTGAGCAGTTCTTC,CASSAGGSVSEQFF
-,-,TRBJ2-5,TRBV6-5,TGTGCCAGCAGTTTCGGGACACTACAAGAGACCCAGTACTTC,CASSFGTLQETQYF
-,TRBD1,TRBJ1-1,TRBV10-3,TGTGCCATCAGAAGCTCAGGGGGCACTGAAGCTTTCTTT,CAIRSSGGTEAFF
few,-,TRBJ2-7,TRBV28,TGTGCCAGCAGGGGCAGCTACGAGCAGTACTTC,CASRGSYEQYF
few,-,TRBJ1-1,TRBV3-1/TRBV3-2,TGTGCCAGCAGCCAAGCGTCTCTGAACACTGAAGCTTTCTTT,CASSQASLNTEAFF
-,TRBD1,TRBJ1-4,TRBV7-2,TGTGCCAGCAGCTTAGGGCGTCGCACAGGGGGGGCAAAACTGTTTTTT,CASSLGRRTGGAKLFF
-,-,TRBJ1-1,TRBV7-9,TGTGCCAGCAGCCCACTTAATGAAGCTTTCTTT,CASSPLNEAFF
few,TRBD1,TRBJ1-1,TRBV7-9,TGTGCCAGCAGCTTGATCCGGGACAGGGGTGAAGCTTTCTTT,CASSLIRDRGEAFF
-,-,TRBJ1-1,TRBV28,TGTGCCTCCCTTTCAAGCAAAAACACTGAAGCTTTCTTT,CASLSSKNTEAFF
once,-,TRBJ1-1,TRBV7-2,TGTGCCAGCAGCTTTGGGAGGAACACTGAAGCTTTCTTT,CASSFGRNTEAFF
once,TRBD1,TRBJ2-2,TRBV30,TGTGCCTGGAGTTCAGGGGGCTTTGCCGGGGAGCTGTTTTTT,CAWSSGGFAGELFF
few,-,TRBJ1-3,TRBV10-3,TGTGCCATCAGTGCCGGAGGGTCTGGAAACACCATATATTTT,CAISAGGSGNTIYF
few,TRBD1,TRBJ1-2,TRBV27,TGTGCCAGCAGCCTATATTGGAGGGACAGGGTTGGCTACACCTTC,CASSLYWRDRVGYTF
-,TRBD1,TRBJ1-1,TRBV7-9,TGTGCCAGCAGCTTAGGACAGGGCCGGGAAGCTTTCTTT,CASSLGQGREAFF
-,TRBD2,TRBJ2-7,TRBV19,TGTGCCAGTAGTATTAGCGGGGGGGCCCAGACCTACGAGCAGTACTTC,CASSISGGAQTYEQYF
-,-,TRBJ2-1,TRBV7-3,TGTGCCAGCAGCTTAACGCTTCCGGGACACACACACAATGAGCAGTTCTTC,CASSLTLPGHTHNEQFF
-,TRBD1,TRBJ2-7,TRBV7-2,TGTGCCAGCAGCTCACCGGACAGGAAGCAGTACGAGCAGTACTTC,CASSSPDRKQYEQYF
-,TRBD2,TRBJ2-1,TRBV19,TGTGCCAGTAGTACGCTACCCCCGGGGGGCTACAATGAGCAGTTCTTC,CASSTLPPGGYNEQFF
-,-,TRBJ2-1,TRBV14,TGTGCCAGCAGCCAAGATATAGCTAGTTACAATGAGCAGTTCTTC,CASSQDIASYNEQFF
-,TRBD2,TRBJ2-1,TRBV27,TGTGCCAGCAGTTTGCGGGGGGCGAGCTCCTACAATGAGCAGTTCTTC,CASSLRGASSYNEQFF
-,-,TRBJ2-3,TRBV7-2,TGTGCCAGCAGCTCCAGGGGAGTATACACAGATACGCAGTATTTT,CASSSRGVYTDTQYF
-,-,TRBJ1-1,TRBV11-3,TGTGCCAGCAGCTTCAGTCTGAACACTGAAGCTTTCTTT,CASSFSLNTEAFF
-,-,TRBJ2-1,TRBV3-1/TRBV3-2,TGTGCCAGCAGCCATGACTTGGGCTCCTACAATGAGCAGTTCTTC,CASSHDLGSYNEQFF
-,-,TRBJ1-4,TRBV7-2,TGTGCCAGCAGCACCTATGCAACTAATGAAAAACTGTTTTTT,CASSTYATNEKLFF
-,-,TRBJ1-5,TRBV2,TGTGCCAGCAGTGAACTCAGGGAGGGCAATCAGCCCCAGCATTTT,CASSELREGNQPQHF
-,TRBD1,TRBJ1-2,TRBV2,TGTGCCAGCGCCACAGGGGGCCATGGCTACACCTTC,CASATGGHGYTF
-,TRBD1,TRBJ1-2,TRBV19,TGTGCCTCCCAAGGGCAGGGGGCCTCTGGCTACACCTTC,CASQGQGASGYTF